Described below is a single T cell receptor beta chain sequence and its context. A single record per CDR3 protein comes from TCRdb applying MiXCR to the 5' RACE reads. The sample contains hundreds of thousands of distinct CDR3 sequences, 25% to 35% of which appear only once. This entry belongs to a study of identical twins' blood T cells. The V end was cut by 1 base, the J end by 5 bases, with 11 bases between. Germline lookup yields CDR1 LGHDT and CDR2 YNNKEL (reference sequence). CDR3 length: 14 amino acids. Sequencing was done on a sample of PBMCs. The sequence derives from a woman aged 18-50 years in good health. V is TRBV3-1 and J is TRBJ1-2, with unresolved D. CDR3 DNA: TGTGCCAGCAGCCAAGGTGCGACGGGGTATGGCTACACCTTC. Translating it yields CASSQGATGYGYTF.